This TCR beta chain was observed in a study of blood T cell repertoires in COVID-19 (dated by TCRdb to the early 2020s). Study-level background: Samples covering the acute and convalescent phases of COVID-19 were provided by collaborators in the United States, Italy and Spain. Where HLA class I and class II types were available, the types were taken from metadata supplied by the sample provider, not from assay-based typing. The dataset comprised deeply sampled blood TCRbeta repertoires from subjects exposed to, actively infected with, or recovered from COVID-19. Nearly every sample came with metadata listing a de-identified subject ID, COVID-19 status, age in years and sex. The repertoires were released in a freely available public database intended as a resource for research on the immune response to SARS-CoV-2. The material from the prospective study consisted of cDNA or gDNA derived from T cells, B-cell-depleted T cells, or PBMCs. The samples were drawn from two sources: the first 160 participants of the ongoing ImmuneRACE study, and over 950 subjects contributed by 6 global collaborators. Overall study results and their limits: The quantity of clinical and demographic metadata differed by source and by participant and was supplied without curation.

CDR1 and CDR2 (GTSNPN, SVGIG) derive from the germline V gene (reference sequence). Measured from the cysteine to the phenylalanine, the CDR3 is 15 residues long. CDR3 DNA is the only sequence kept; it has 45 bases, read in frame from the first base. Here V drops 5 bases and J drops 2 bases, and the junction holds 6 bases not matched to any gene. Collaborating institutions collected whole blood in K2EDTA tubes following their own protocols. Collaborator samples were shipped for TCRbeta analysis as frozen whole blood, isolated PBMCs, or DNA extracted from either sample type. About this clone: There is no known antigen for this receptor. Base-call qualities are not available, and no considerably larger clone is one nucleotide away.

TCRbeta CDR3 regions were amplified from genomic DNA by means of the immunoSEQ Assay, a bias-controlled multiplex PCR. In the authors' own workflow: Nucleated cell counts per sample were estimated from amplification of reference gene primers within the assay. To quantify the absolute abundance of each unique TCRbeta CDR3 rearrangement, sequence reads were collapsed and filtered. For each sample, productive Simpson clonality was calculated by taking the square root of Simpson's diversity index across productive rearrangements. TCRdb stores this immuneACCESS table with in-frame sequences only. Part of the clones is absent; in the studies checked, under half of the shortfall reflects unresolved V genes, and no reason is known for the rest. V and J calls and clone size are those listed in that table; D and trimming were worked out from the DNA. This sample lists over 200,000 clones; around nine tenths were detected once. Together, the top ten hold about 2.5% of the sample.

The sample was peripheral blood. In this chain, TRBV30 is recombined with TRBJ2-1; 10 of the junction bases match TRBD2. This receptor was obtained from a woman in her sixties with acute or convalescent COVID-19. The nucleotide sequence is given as TGTGCCTGGGGAAAAGCGGGAGGGACCTACAATGAGCAGTTCTTC. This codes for CAWGKAGGTYNEQFF. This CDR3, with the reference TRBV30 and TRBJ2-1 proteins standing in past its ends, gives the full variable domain SQTIHQWPATLVQPVGSPLSLECTVEGTSNPNLYWYRQAAGRGLQLLFYSVGIGQISSEVPQNLSASRPQDRQFILSSKKLLLSDSGFYLCAWGKAGGTYNEQFFGPGTRLTVL.